The rows below give T cell receptor beta chains drawn from one sample of a study of T cell repertoires in cytomegalovirus infection. TCRdb independently ran MiXCR on the reads; one entry per CDR3 protein. Altogether about 490,000 distinct CDR3 sequences are present, 15% to 20% being singletons, with the ten largest covering 20% to 30%. Sequenced material: CD8+ T cells from PBMCs. These receptors originate from a human donor in good health (CMV status not recorded). Some clones in this sample may be carry-over from other donors' samples. Both conserved end residues are part of each CDR3.

TRBV7-2	TRBJ2-5	CATQKEGAQYF
TRBV12-3/TRBV12-4	TRBJ1-5	CASSSRGISNQPQHF
TRBV27	TRBJ1-1	CASSWNRADTEAFF
TRBV20-1	TRBJ1-2	CSARAGVYGYTF
TRBV29-1	TRBJ2-1	CSVGEAYLRGEQFF
TRBV19	TRBJ2-3	CASSFDTPETTDTQYF
TRBV10-3	TRBJ1-6	CAISEGEGRDSPLHF
TRBV15	TRBJ2-5	CATSRDETGGRETQYF
TRBV4-1	TRBJ2-3	CASSVSLQDTQYF
TRBV7-2	TRBJ1-2	CASSSPHTNYGYTF
TRBV7-9	TRBJ1-2	CASSSDDYGYTF
TRBV7-9	TRBJ2-5	CASSLARGTSGSWETQYF